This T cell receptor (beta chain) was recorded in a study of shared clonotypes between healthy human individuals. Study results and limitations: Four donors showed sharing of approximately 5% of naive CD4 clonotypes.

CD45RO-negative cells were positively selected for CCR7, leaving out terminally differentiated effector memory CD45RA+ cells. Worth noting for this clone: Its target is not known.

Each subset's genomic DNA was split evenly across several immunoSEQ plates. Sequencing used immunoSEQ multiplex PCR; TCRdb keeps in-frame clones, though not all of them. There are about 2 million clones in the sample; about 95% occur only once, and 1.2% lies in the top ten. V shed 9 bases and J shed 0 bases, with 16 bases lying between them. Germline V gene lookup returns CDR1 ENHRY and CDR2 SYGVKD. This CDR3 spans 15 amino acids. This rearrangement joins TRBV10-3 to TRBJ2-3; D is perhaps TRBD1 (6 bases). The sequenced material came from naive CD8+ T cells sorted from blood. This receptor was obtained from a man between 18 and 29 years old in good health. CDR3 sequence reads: CAMKRAQGSTDTQYF. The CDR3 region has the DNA TGTGCCATGAAAAGGGCCCAGGGGAGCACAGATACGCAGTATTTT.